These 9 T cell receptor beta chains originate from one sample sequenced in a study of post-analysis software for immune sequencing data. Their target antigens are unknown. cDNA libraries for TCR beta contained unique molecular identifiers. Using its own MiXCR run on the PCR reads, TCRdb lists one record per CDR3 protein. The top ten clones hold around 0.55% of a sample with some 690,000 distinct CDR3 sequences, around 27% of them seen once. The study's findings and limits: Included in a set of about five TRBV segments more frequent in patients than controls were TRBV5-6, TRBV5-1 and TRBV20-1.

The source material was blood. These TCRs come from a girl between 5 and 17 years old with multiple sclerosis.

The rearrangement links TRBV12-3 or TRBV12-4 to TRBJ2-7; 10 nucleotides match TRBD1. V gave up 3 bases and J gave up 5 bases; unmatched junction bases: 4. The CDR3 runs 14 residues. CDR3 nucleotide sequence: TGTGCCAGCAGTTTCCCCGGGACAGGGGACGAGCAGTACTTC. Encoded protein: CASSFPGTGDEQYF.

In this sample, this clonotype turned up a few times. The chain carries TRBV28 and TRBJ2-5; D is possibly TRBD1 (5 bases). CDR1 MDHEN and CDR2 SYDVKM come from the germline V gene. The CDR3 is made up of 15 amino acids. V dropped 4 bases and J dropped 3 bases, with 15 bases sitting between them. As DNA, the CDR3 is TGTGCCAGCAGTTGGGAACAGGTGTCTAAAGAGACCCAGTACTTC. Translating gives CASSWEQVSKETQYF.

This clonotype was found a few times. This chain connects TRBV12-3 or TRBV12-4 to TRBJ1-5, with D tentatively TRBD1 (5 bases). The CDR3 runs to 14 residues. V lost 7 bases to trimming and J lost 7 bases, with 17 bases between them. CDR3 amino acids: CASNGGGLNQPQHF. The DNA for the CDR3 is TGTGCCAGCAATGGCGGGGGTCTAAACCAGCCCCAGCATTTT.

The chain employs TRBV4-3 and TRBJ1-2; D is unresolved. This CDR3 region has 15 residues. V was clipped by 7 bases and J by 8 bases, with 23 bases between them. Per germline, CDR1 LGHNA and CDR2 YSLEER. The CDR3 here is CASMPSGLHPGGYTF. In DNA, the CDR3 is TGCGCCAGCATGCCATCAGGACTCCATCCTGGGGGCTACACCTTC.

The rearrangement links TRBV5-1 to TRBJ2-7; D might be TRBD1 or TRBD2, each matching 6 bases. V was shortened by 4 bases and J by 1 base, with 15 bases between the two germline ends. Germline V gene sequence: CDR1 SGHRS, CDR2 YFSETQ. This CDR3 has 15 residues. DNA of the CDR3: TGCGCCAGCAGCCCCCGGGGGCAAGGATCCTACGAGCAGTACTTC. Amino acids: CASSPRGQGSYEQYF.

The sample holds a few counts of this clonotype. The chain combines TRBV25-1 with TRBJ2-1; 8 nucleotides match TRBD2. In germline, CDR1 is MGHDK, CDR2 SYGVNS. V lost 1 base and J lost 6; bases outside the gene matches: 5. CDR3 length equals 15 residues. The CDR3 loop is CASSEFEAGGNEQFF. The CDR3 coding sequence is TGTGCCAGCAGTGAATTTGAGGCGGGGGGCAATGAGCAGTTCTTC.

The chain carries TRBV20-1 and TRBJ2-5, with D possibly TRBD1 on 6 matching bases. The CDR3 is 15 amino acids. Between the trimmed V and J ends, which lost 6 bases and 1 base, there was a span of 18 bases. Germline V gene data show CDR1 as DFQATT and CDR2 as SNEGSKA (reference sequence). The CDR3 reads CSADTQGQIQETQYF. As DNA, the CDR3 is TGCAGTGCGGACACCCAGGGGCAGATCCAAGAGACCCAGTACTTC.

V and J are TRBV20-1 and TRBJ2-7; 10 bases map to TRBD2. In germline, CDR1 is DFQATT, CDR2 SNEGSKA (reference sequence). J lost 0 bases, V lost 6 bases, and 8 bases had no gene match. The CDR3 sequence is 15 residues long. CDR3 DNA sequence: TGCAGTGCGCACCTACTAGCGGGACGCTCCTACGAGCAGTACTTC. It translates to CSAHLLAGRSYEQYF.

This clonotype was picked up a small number of times. The V call is TRBV5-1, the J call TRBJ2-5, with no clear D. This CDR3 is 13 amino acids long. The germline gives CDR1 SGHRS, CDR2 YFSETQ. V lost 3 bases, J lost 2 bases, and 8 bases lay in between. The CDR3 region has the DNA TGCGCCAGCAGCTGGGCCTTTCAAGAGACCCAGTACTTC. Its protein is CASSWAFQETQYF.